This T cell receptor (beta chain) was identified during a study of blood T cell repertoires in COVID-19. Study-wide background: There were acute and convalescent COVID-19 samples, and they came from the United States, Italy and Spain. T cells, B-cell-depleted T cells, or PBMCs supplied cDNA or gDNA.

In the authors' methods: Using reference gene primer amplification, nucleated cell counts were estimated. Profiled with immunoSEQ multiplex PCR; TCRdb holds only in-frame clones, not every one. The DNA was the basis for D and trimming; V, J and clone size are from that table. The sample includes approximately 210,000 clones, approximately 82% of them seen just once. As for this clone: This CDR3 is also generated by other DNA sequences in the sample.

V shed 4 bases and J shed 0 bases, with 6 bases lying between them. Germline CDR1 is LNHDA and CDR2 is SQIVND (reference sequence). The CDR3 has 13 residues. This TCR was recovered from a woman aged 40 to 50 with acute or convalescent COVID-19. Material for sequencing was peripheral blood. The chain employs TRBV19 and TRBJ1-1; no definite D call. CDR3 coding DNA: TGTGCCAGTAGTACTACGGTGAACACTGAAGCTTTCTTT. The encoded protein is CASSTTVNTEAFF.